This T cell receptor (beta chain) comes out of a study of blood T cell repertoires in COVID-19. Study summary: PBMCs, B-cell-depleted T cells, or T cells provided the cDNA or gDNA that made up the material.

This CDR3 comprises 14 residues. With V trimmed by 5 bases and J by 5 bases, 5 bases remained unmatched. Germline CDR1 and CDR2: SGHTA and FQGNSA. Source study methods: Amplified reference gene primers provided the basis for estimating nucleated cell counts. Repertoires were generated with immunoSEQ multiplex PCR, while TCRdb's copy carries only in-frame clones and drops some. Clone size and V and J calls were adopted from that table, with D and trimming inferred from the DNA. The profile covers 55,000 or so clones, with roughly 80% appearing a single time and over 5.5% taken by the ten largest. This sequence originates from a human donor in a cohort sampled during active or convalescent COVID-19. The sample comprised peripheral blood. The J gene is TRBJ2-5, the V gene TRBV7-2; TRBD1 agrees at 10 bases. CDR3 nucleotides: TGTGCCAGCAGCCGGGACAGGGGAGCGGAGACCCAGTACTTC. It yields the protein CASSRDRGAETQYF. The full variable domain, with the rest looked up from reference TRBV7-2 and TRBJ2-5, is GAGVSQSPSNKVTEKGKDVELRCDPISGHTALYWYRQSLGQGLEFLIYFQGNSAPDKSGLPSDRFSAERTGGSVSTLTIQRTQQEDSAVYLCASSRDRGAETQYFGPGTRLLVL.